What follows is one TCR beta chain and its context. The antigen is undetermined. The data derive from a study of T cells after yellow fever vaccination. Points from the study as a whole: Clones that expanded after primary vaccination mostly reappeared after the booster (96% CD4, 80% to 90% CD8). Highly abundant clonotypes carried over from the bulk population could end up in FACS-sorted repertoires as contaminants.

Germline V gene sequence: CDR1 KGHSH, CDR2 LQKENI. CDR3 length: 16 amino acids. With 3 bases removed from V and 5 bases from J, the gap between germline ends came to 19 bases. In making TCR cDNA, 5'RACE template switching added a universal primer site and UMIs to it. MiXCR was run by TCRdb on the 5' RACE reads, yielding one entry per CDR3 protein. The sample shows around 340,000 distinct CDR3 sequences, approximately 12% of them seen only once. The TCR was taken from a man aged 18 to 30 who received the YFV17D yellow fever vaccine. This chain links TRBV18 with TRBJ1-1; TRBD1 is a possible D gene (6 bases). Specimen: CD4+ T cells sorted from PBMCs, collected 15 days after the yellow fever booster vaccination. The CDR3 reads CASSPSVYRVGTEAFF. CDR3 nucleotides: TGTGCCAGCTCACCGTCCGTATACAGGGTTGGTACTGAAGCTTTCTTT.